This T cell receptor (beta chain) was found in a study of blood T cell repertoires in COVID-19. About the research overall: Italy, Spain and the United States were the sources of the convalescent and acute COVID-19 samples. PBMCs, B-cell-depleted T cells, or T cells were the source of the cDNA or gDNA that made up the material.

The V gene's germline CDR1 is SGHRS and CDR2 YFSETQ. After removal of 5 bases from V and 2 bases from J, the junction contained 15 bases not matched to a gene. The CDR3 extends over 17 amino acids. As processed by the authors: Quantification of nucleated cells was approximated via reference gene primer amplification. Some clones are missing from TCRdb's copy, which holds only in-frame ones; the method was immunoSEQ multiplex PCR. For V, J and clone size, that table is used; D and trimming come from the DNA. The repertoire holds 70,000 to 95,000 clones, with more than 65% as singletons. Sequencing was performed on peripheral blood. The clonotype originates from a human donor in a cohort sampled during active COVID-19. V and J are TRBV5-1 and TRBJ1-1, with 7 positions matching TRBD1. The CDR3 reads CASSYYPVGQTNTEAFF. The CDR3 DNA is TGCGCCAGCAGTTATTACCCGGTGGGACAGACTAACACTGAAGCTTTCTTT.